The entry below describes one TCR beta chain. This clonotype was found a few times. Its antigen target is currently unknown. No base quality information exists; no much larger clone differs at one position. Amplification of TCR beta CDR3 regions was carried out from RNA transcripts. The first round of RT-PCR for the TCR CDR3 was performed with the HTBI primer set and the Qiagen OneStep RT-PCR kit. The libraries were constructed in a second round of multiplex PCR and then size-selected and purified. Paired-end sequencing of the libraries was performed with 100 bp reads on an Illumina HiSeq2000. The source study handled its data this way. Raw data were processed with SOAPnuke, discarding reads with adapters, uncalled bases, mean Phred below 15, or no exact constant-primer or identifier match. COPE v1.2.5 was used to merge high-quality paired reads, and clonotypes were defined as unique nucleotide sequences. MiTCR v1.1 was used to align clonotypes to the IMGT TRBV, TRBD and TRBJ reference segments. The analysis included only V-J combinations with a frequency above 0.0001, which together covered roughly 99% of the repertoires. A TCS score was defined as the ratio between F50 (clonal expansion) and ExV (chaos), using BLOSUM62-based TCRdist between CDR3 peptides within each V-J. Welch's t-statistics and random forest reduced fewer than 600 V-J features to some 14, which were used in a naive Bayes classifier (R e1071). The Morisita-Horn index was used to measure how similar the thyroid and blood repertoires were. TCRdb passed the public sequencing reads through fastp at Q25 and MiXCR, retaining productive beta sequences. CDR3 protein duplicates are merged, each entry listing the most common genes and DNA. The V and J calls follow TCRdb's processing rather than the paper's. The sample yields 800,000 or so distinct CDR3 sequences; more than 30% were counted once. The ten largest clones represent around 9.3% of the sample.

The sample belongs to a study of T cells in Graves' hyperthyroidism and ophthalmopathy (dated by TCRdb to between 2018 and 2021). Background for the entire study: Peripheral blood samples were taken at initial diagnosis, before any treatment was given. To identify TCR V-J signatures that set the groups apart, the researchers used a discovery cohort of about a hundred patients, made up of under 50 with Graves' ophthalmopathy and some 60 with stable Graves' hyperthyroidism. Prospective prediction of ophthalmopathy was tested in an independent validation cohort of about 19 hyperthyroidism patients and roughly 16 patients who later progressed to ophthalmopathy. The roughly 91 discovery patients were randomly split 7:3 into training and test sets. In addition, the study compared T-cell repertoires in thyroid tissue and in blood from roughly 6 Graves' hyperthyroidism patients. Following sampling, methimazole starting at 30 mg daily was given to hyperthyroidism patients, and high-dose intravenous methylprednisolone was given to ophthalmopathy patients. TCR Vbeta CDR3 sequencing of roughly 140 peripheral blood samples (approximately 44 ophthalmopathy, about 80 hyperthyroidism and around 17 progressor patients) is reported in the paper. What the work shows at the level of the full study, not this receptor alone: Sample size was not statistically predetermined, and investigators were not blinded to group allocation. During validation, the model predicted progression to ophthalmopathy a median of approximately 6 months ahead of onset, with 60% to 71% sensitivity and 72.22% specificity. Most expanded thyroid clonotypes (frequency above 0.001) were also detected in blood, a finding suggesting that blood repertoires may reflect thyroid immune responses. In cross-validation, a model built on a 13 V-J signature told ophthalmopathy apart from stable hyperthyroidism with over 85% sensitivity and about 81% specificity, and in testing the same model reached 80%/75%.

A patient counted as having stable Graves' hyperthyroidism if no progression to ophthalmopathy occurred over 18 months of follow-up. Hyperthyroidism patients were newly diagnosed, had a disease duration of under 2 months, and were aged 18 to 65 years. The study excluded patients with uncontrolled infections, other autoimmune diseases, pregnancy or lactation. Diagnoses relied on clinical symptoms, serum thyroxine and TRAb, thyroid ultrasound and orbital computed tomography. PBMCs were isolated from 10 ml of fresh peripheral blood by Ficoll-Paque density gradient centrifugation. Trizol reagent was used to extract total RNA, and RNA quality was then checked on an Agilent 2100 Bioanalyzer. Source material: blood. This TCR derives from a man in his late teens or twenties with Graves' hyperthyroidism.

Here is the DNA: TGTGCCAGCAGCGTAACATCAAACTGGGGAGAGCAGTACTTC. Its protein reads: CASSVTSNWGEQYF. In this chain, TRBV9 is recombined with TRBJ2-7; no D gene is confidently identified. The CDR3 contains 14 residues, cysteine and phenylalanine counted. Here the CDR3 DNA is all that survives: 42 bases in frame from base 1. Cut back by 1 base and 7 bases, the V and J ends lie 15 bases apart. As encoded in the germline V gene, CDR1 is SGDLS while CDR2 is YYNGEE.